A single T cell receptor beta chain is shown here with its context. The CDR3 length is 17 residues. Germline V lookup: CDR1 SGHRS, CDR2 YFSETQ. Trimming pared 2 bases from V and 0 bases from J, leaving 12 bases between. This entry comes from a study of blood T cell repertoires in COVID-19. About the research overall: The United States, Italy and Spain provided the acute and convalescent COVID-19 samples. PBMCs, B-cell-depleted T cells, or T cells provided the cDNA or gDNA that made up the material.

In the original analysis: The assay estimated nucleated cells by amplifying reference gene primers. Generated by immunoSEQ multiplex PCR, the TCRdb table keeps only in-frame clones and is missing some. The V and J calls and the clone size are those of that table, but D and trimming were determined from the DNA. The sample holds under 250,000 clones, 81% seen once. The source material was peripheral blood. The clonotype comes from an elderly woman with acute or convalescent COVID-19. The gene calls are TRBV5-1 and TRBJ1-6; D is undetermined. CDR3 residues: CASSFSFRSSYNSPLHF. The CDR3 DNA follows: TGCGCCAGCAGCTTCAGTTTTAGGAGCTCCTATAATTCACCCCTCCACTTT.